This T cell receptor (beta chain) emerged from a study of blood T cell repertoires in COVID-19. Profiled with immunoSEQ multiplex PCR; TCRdb holds only in-frame clones, not every one. The sample holds about 480,000 clones, 88% seen once. This clone was seen once. This CDR3 has 14 amino acids. Germline CDR1 SQVTM, CDR2 ANQGSEA. Between the trimmed V and J ends, which lost 0 bases and 4 bases, there was a span of 11 bases. The receptor's source is a woman aged 40 to 50 who had recovered from COVID-19. Source material: PBMCs or T cells enriched from blood (not recorded which). The V and J genes are TRBV29-1 and TRBJ2-3, with no clear D. CDR3 sequence: CSVEDPQVADTQYF. The CDR3 DNA is TGCAGCGTTGAAGATCCCCAGGTTGCAGATACGCAGTATTTT.